The source of this T cell receptor beta chain is a study of CD8+ T cells in alopecia areata. Study details: The drug, oral tofacitinib, was given to treated patients at 5 to 10 mg twice daily. Findings of the study overall: Scalp clonality and expanded CD8+ clones among the top 100 were significantly decreased by tofacitinib. Many expanded lesional clones persisted during tofacitinib (in both scalp and blood). With one nonresponder, baseline CD8+ expansion's link to response remains uncertain.

As for treatment: oral pan-JAK inhibitor, 5-10 mg twice daily. The V gene's germline CDR1 is MDHEN and CDR2 SYDVKM. This CDR3 contains 16 residues. The V and J ends lost 3 bases and 6 bases respectively, with 21 bases between them. The authors extracted RNA and reverse transcribed it into cDNA as the sequencing template. Here immunoSEQ multiplex PCR was the method, and the copy in TCRdb shows in-frame clones only, minus some. This table has tens of thousands of clones, approximately 28% appearing once. In the case of this clone: Its antigen is as yet unknown.

The gene calls are TRBV28 and TRBJ2-7; D remains ambiguous. This TCR was recovered from a human donor with alopecia areata. Sample: CD8+ T cells sorted from blood, taken at week 4, from a patient treated with tofacitinib. The DNA of the CDR3 is TGTGCCAGCAGTTTTAACTCCTGGAACTCGTGGCCCGAGCAGTACTTC. Its translation: CASSFNSWNSWPEQYF.